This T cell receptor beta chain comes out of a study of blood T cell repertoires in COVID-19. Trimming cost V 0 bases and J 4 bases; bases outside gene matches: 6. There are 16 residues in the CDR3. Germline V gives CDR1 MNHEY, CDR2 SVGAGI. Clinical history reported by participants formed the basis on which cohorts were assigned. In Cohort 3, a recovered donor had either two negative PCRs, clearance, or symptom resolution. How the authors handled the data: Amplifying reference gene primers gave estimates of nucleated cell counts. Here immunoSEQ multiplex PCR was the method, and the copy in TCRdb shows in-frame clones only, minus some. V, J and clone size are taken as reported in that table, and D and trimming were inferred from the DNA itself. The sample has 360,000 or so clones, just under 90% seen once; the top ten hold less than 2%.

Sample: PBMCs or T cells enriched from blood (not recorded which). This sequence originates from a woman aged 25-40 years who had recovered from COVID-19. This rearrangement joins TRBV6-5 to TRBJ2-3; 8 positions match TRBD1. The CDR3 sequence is CASSYSGTGGADTQYF. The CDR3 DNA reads TGTGCCAGCAGTTACTCAGGGACAGGAGGCGCAGATACGCAGTATTTT.